These 2 T cell receptor beta chains share one sample of origin, sequenced in a study of vaccination effects on CD4 cells after COVID-19. Here immunoSEQ multiplex PCR was the method, and the copy in TCRdb shows in-frame clones only, minus some. Found here are about 40,000 clones, around 67% of them singletons; the top ten hold roughly 20%. Sequencing was preceded by expansion of antigen-specific CD4+ T cells with viral peptide pools in the ViraFEST assay. Culture proceeded for nine to eleven days, and CD4+ T cells were then isolated. No vaccinee had earlier SARS-CoV-2 infection, and nucleocapsid antibodies were negative. These receptors' targets are unknown. This material consisted of CD4+ T cells from PBMCs cultured with SARS-CoV-2 spike peptides, taken before COVID-19 vaccination. These receptors were collected from a human donor who received a COVID-19 vaccine.

The V and J genes are TRBV6-5 and TRBJ1-1; weak D call: TRBD1 (5 bases). Trimming left V 6 bases short and J 1 base short, with 12 bases between. The CDR3 is 14 amino acids. Germline V CDR1 and CDR2: MNHEY, SVGAGI. CDR3 sequence reads: CASSLSGRNTEAFF. CDR3 sequence (DNA): TGTGCCAGCAGCCTCTCAGGGCGGAACACTGAAGCTTTCTTT.

This chain joins TRBV25-1 and TRBJ1-2; a possible D gene is TRBD1 (6 bases). The CDR3 has 15 residues. Germline loops: CDR1 MGHDK, CDR2 SYGVNS. Trimming shortened V by 6 bases and J by 4 bases, and 18 bases separated the two germline ends. The CDR3 sequence: CASSIWTVEPYGYTF. In DNA form, the CDR3 reads TGTGCCAGCAGCATTTGGACAGTAGAGCCCTATGGCTACACCTTC.